This TCR beta chain emerged from a study of CD8 T cells in Susac syndrome. With 4 bases removed from V and 7 bases from J, the gap between germline ends came to 20 bases. The CDR3 covers 16 residues. Per germline, CDR1 SNHLY and CDR2 FYNNEI. Reverse transcription of about 0.45 to 1 ug RNA used random hexamers. One entry per CDR3 protein, called by TCRdb with MiXCR from the immunoSEQ multiplex PCR reads. The table records 250,000 to 300,000 distinct CDR3 sequences, roughly 90% of them present only once. Sequencing of TCR beta covered CD8+ and CD4+ T cells obtained from blood. The gene calls are TRBV2 and TRBJ1-5, with a possible D match to TRBD1 (6 bases). This TCR came from a human donor with multiple sclerosis. The sequenced material came from CD8+ T cells from PBMCs. CDR3 loop: CASSVWDSQGRQPQHF. The CDR3 nucleotides read TGTGCCAGCAGTGTTTGGGACTCACAGGGTCGACAGCCCCAGCATTTT.